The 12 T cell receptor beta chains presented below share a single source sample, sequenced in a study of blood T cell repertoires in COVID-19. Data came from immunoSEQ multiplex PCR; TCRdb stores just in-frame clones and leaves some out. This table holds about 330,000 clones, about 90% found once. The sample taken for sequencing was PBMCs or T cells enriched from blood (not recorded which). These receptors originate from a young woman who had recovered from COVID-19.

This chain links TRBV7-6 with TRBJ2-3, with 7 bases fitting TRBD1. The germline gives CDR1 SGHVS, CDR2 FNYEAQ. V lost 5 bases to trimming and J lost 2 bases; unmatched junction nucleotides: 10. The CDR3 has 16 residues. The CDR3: CASSLTTGSVTDTQYF. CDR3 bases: TGTGCCAGCAGCCTAACGACAGGGTCTGTCACAGATACGCAGTATTTT.

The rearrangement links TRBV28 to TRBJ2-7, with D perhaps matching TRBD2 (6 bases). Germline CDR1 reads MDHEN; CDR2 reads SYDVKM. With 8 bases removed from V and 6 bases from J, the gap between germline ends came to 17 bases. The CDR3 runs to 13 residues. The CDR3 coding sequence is TGTGCCAGCCAAAAGACTAGTTCTGCCGAGCAGTACTTC. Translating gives CASQKTSSAEQYF. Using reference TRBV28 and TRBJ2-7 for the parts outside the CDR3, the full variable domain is DVKVTQSSRYLVKRTGEKVFLECVQDMDHENMFWYRQDPGLGLRLIYFSYDVKMKEKGDIPEGYSVSREKKERFSLILESASTNQTSMYLCASQKTSSAEQYFGPGTRLTVT.

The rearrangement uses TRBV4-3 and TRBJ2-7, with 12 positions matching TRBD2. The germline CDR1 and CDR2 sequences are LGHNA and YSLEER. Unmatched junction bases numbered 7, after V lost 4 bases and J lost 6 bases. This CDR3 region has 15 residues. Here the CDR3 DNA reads TGCGCCAGCAGCCTTCTAGCGGGGGGGCCTCGCGAGCAGTACTTC. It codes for CASSLLAGGPREQYF.

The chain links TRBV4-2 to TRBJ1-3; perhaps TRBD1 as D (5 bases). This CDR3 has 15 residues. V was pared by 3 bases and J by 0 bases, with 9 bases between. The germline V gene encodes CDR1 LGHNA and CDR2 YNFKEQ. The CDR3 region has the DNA TGTGCCAGCAGCCAGTGGACAAGCTCTGGAAACACCATATATTTT. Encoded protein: CASSQWTSSGNTIYF.

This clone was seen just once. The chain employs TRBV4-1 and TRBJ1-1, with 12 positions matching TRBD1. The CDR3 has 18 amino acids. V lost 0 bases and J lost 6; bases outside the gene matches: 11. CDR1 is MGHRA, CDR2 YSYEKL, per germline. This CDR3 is CASSQEFNEGQGASEAFF. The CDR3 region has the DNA TGCGCCAGCAGCCAAGAATTTAATGAGGGACAGGGGGCATCTGAAGCTTTCTTT.

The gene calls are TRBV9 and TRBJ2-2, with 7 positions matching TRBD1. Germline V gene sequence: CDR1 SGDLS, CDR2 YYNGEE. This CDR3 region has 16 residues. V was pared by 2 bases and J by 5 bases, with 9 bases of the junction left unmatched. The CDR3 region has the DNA TGTGCCAGCAGCGTCCTACAGGGGATTGGGACCGGGGAGCTGTTTTTT. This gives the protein CASSVLQGIGTGELFF.

The CDR3 region is CASTRTGTTRQPQHF. The CDR3 DNA reads TGTGCCAGTACCCGGACAGGGACAACGCGTCAGCCCCAGCATTTT. V and J are TRBV19 and TRBJ1-5, with 8 bases matching TRBD1. V trimming: 7 bases; J trimming: 6 bases; junction bases outside the gene matches: 11. The germline gives CDR1 LNHDA, CDR2 SQIVND (reference sequence). This CDR3 is built from 15 residues.

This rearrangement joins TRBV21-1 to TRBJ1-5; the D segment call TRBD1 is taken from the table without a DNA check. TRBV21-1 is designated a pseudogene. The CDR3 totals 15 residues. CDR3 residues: CASSIPGQINQPQHF. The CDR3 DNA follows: TGTGCCAGCAGCATCCCGGGACAGATCAATCAGCCCCAGCATTTT.

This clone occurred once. In DNA, the CDR3 is TGTGCCAGCAGCTTACGACAGGGAGTCGGCTACACCTTC. It yields the protein CASSLRQGVGYTF. The chain has TRBV7-9 and TRBJ1-2; 7 bases agree with TRBD1. Trimming removed 2 bases from V and 8 bases from J; junction bases left unmatched: 5. The CDR3 runs 13 residues. CDR1 SEHNR and CDR2 FQNEAQ come from the germline V gene (reference sequence).

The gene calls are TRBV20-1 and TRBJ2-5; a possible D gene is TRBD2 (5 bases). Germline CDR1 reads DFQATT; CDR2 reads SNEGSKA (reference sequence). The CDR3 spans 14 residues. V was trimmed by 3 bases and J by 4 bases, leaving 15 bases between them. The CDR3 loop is CSASRGQYGETQYF. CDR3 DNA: TGCAGTGCTAGTCGAGGGCAGTACGGAGAGACCCAGTACTTC.

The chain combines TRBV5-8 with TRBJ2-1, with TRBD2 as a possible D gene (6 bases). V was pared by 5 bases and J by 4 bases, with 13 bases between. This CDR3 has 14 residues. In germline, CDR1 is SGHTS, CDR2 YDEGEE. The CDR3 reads CASSGGVGYNEQFF. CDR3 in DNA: TGTGCCAGCAGTGGAGGGGTGGGGTACAATGAGCAGTTCTTC.

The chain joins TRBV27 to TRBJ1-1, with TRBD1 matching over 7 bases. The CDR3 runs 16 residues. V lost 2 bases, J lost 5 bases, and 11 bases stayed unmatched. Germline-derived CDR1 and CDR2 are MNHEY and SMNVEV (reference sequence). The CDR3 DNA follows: TGTGCCAGCAGTTTAAGGACAGGCGGCGGGGGGACTGAAGCTTTCTTT. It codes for CASSLRTGGGGTEAFF.